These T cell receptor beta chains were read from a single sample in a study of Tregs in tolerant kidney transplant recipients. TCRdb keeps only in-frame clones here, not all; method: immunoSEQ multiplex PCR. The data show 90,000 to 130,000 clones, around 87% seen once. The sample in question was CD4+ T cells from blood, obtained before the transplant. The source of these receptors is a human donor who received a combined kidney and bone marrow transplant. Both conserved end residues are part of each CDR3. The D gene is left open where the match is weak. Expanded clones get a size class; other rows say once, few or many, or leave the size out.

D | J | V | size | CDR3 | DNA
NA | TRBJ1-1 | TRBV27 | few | CASSSPYTEAFF | TGTGCCAGCAGTTCCCCGTACACTGAAGCTTTCTTT
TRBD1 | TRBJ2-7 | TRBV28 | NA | CASTPGGQGRGEQYF | TGTGCCAGCACCCCGGGGGGACAGGGGAGGGGTGAGCAGTACTTC
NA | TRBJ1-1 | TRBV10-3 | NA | CATLDRNTEAFF | TGTGCCACCCTAGACAGAAACACTGAAGCTTTCTTT
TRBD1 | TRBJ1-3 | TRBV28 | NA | CASWTGGDGNTIYF | TGTGCCAGTTGGACAGGGGGCGATGGAAACACCATATATTTT
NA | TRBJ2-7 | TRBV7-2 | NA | CASSLIVAGSSYEQYF | TGTGCCAGCAGCTTAATAGTGGCGGGAAGCTCCTACGAGCAGTACTTC
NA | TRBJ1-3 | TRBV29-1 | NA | CSADSSSGNTIYF | TGCAGCGCCGACAGTAGCTCTGGAAACACCATATATTTT
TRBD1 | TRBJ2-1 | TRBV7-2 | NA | CASTGRTGFNEQFF | TGTGCCAGCACCGGTCGGACAGGGTTCAATGAGCAGTTCTTC
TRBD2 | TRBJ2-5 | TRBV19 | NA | CASRTSGQETQYF | TGTGCCAGCCGGACTAGCGGACAAGAGACCCAGTACTTC
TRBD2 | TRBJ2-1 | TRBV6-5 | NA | CASSSIAGGGYNEQFF | TGTGCCAGCAGTTCGATAGCGGGAGGGGGCTACAATGAGCAGTTCTTC
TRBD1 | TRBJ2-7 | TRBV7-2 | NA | CASSLAPGQIYEQYF | TGTGCCAGCAGCTTAGCTCCGGGACAGATCTACGAGCAGTACTTC
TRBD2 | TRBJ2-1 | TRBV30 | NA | CAWRGSGGYNEQFF | TGTGCCTGGAGAGGAAGCGGGGGGTACAATGAGCAGTTCTTC